This passage covers 11 T cell receptor beta chains from one sample sequenced in a study of OX40 agonist ivuxolimab in advanced cancers. Profiling relied on immunoSEQ multiplex PCR, and the TCRdb table lists in-frame clones only, not all of them. The data show 22,000 or so clones, approximately 91% seen once. This specimen was CD4+ or CD8+ T cells sorted from blood, taken in a trial of the OX40 agonist ivuxolimab. These receptors all come from an adult with an advanced solid tumor such as melanoma, head and neck, liver or kidney cancer.

This clone has only one observation. The gene calls are TRBV5-4 and TRBJ2-2; maybe TRBD1 (6 bases). V gave up 5 bases and J gave up 4 bases, with 9 bases separating them. Germline V gene sequence: CDR1 SGHNT, CDR2 YYREEE (reference sequence). The CDR3 covers 13 residues. The CDR3 coding sequence is TGTGCCAGCAGACTCAGGGGCACCGGGGAGCTGTTTTTT. Its translation: CASRLRGTGELFF.

This chain joins TRBV28 and TRBJ1-1; D not resolved. This CDR3 spans 17 amino acids. CDR1 and CDR2 from the germline V gene are MDHEN and SYDVKM. Between the trimmed V and J ends, which lost 6 bases and 2 bases, there was a span of 22 bases. The CDR3 sequence: CASRPGVSTWFNTEAFF. The CDR3 region has the DNA TGTGCCAGCAGGCCAGGAGTAAGTACGTGGTTCAACACTGAAGCTTTCTTT.

The chain carries TRBV5-1 and TRBJ2-3; 7 nucleotides match TRBD2. CDR1 SGHRS and CDR2 YFSETQ come from the germline V gene. V lost 2 bases to trimming and J lost 10 bases; unmatched junction nucleotides: 10. The CDR3 is 14 residues long. CDR3 protein: CASSLLARRGSQYF. The CDR3 nucleotides read TGCGCCAGCAGCTTACTAGCGCGGAGAGGATCGCAGTATTTT. Looking up the rest from reference TRBV5-1 and TRBJ2-3 gives the full variable domain: KAGVTQTPRYLIKTRGQQVTLSCSPISGHRSVSWYQQTPGQGLQFLFEYFSETQRNKGNFPGRFSGRQFSNSRSEMNVSTLELGDSALYLCASSLLARRGSQYFGPGTRLTVL.

The rearrangement links TRBV6-4 to TRBJ1-3, with D hard to call. The CDR3 extends over 16 amino acids. V lost 5 bases to trimming and J lost 2 bases, with 16 bases between them. The germline CDR1 and CDR2 sequences are MRHNA and SNTAGT. The CDR3 spells CASSSLKWLPGNTIYF. The DNA of the CDR3 is TGTGCCAGCAGTTCCCTAAAATGGCTACCTGGAAACACCATATATTTT.

This clone was observed a few times. The chain joins TRBV6-1 to TRBJ2-7; D gene unclear. V gave up 6 bases and J gave up 2 bases, with 14 bases separating them. Germline loops: CDR1 MNHNS, CDR2 SASEGT. CDR3 length: 14 amino acids. CDR3 sequence reads: CASSRENSPYEQYF. The DNA of the CDR3 is TGTGCCAGCAGCCGAGAGAACAGTCCCTACGAGCAGTACTTC.

The chain has TRBV5-6 and TRBJ2-1, with 8 bases fitting TRBD1. Germline CDR1 SGHDT, CDR2 YYEEEE. The CDR3 has 16 amino acids. The V and J ends lost 1 base and 3 bases, in that order; junction bases with no gene match: 6. The CDR3 nucleotides are TGTGCCAGCAGCTTGATTGGACAGGGTCTCTACAATGAGCAGTTCTTC. Residues: CASSLIGQGLYNEQFF.

The chain recombines TRBV27 with TRBJ1-1; D ambiguous. Germline V lookup: CDR1 MNHEY, CDR2 SMNVEV (reference sequence). V shed 6 bases and J shed 7 bases, with 9 bases lying between them. The CDR3 consists of 11 residues. DNA for the CDR3: TGTGCCAGCAGATTGGGGTATGAAGCTTTCTTT. It specifies CASRLGYEAFF.

This chain uses TRBV7-8 with TRBJ2-1; 9 nucleotides agree with TRBD2. CDR3 length: 15 residues. The J segment lost 9 bases and the V segment lost 5 bases, leaving 11 bases of the junction unmatched. The germline CDR1 and CDR2 sequences are SGHVS and FQNEAQ. The CDR3 region is CASSPRAGGPGEQFF. In DNA form, the CDR3 reads TGTGCCAGCAGCCCCCGGGCGGGGGGGCCGGGTGAGCAGTTCTTC.

V and J are TRBV10-3 and TRBJ1-1; possible D gene TRBD1, 6 bases. CDR3 length: 15 amino acids. V lost 2 bases and J 4 bases, leaving 14 bases between the germline ends. CDR1 and CDR2 (germline): ENHRY, SYGVKD. The CDR3 loop is CAISERQGPATEAFF. In DNA form, the CDR3 reads TGTGCCATCAGTGAGCGCCAGGGGCCCGCCACTGAAGCTTTCTTT.

The chain uses TRBV9 and TRBJ1-4, with no clear D. The CDR3 spans 14 residues. V lost 1 base to trimming and J lost 10 bases, with 14 bases between them. Germline CDR1 reads SGDLS; CDR2 reads YYNGEE. This CDR3 reads CASSVTHRVGKLFF. As DNA, the CDR3 is TGTGCCAGCAGCGTAACTCATCGGGTCGGAAAACTGTTTTTT.

This chain uses TRBV15 with TRBJ2-5; 11 bases agree with TRBD2. Per germline, CDR1 LNHNV and CDR2 YYDKDF (reference sequence). With V trimmed by 4 bases and J by 3 bases, 4 bases remained unmatched. The CDR3 contains 15 residues. CDR3 in DNA: TGTGCCACCAGCACCTTTAGCGGGGGGGAAGAGACCCAGTACTTC. Encoded protein: CATSTFSGGEETQYF.